The entry below gives a single T cell receptor (beta chain) sequence along with its context. Its cognate antigen is unknown. The sample originates from a study of T cells in localized non-small cell lung cancer. Overall study findings and caveats: Only one tumor region went through sequencing, so heterogeneity may still be there. The study linked higher blood T cell density to longer overall survival. Median around 54 top-100 tumor clones were shared with paired adjacent lung. T cell clonality was highest in uninvolved adjacent lung, above tumor.

TCRdb keeps only in-frame clones here, not all; method: immunoSEQ multiplex PCR. The data show 10,000 to 15,000 clones, 85% to 90% seen once. V dropped 7 bases and J dropped 8; count of bases not matched to a gene: 14. The CDR3 consists of 15 residues. Germline CDR1 reads LNHDA; CDR2 reads SQIVND (reference sequence). This chain connects TRBV19 to TRBJ1-2, with 9 bases fitting TRBD1. The specimen comprised peripheral blood, sampled before any cancer treatment. The sequence derives from a male donor aged 60 or over with stage III lung adenocarcinoma. The CDR3 is CASTIGMGQGYGYTF. For the CDR3, the DNA is TGTGCCAGTACCATCGGTATGGGACAGGGATACGGCTACACCTTC.